One and the same sample provided the 15 T cell receptor beta chains below, sequenced in a study of identical twins. TCRdb redid the calling of the 5' RACE reads with MiXCR, one entry per CDR3 protein. The repertoire includes 200,000 or so distinct CDR3 sequences, around 8% of them detected once, and less than 2.5% sits in the top ten. The same specimen was also included in a second study, on yellow fever vaccine responses in identical twins.

Sequenced input: memory (CD45RO+) T cells sorted from blood. The receptor set was obtained from a woman in her late teens or twenties in good health.

This clonotype was picked up a small number of times. CDR3 loop: CASSFQRGGTGELFF. CDR3 nucleotides: TGTGCCAGCAGTTTCCAGCGGGGGGGGACCGGGGAGCTGTTTTTT. The chain employs TRBV6-5 and TRBJ2-2; TRBD2 matches at 10 bases. Germline CDR1 and CDR2: MNHEY and SVGAGI. V was clipped by 4 bases and J by 5 bases; unmatched bases: 4. The CDR3 has 15 residues.

At least ten counts were recorded for this clonotype. CDR3 loop: CSARGDIYTEAFF. The CDR3 region has the DNA TGCAGTGCTAGAGGGGACATCTACACTGAAGCTTTCTTT. The rearrangement links TRBV20-1 to TRBJ1-1; TRBD1 is a possible D gene (6 bases). Deletions cut 1 base from V and 3 bases from J, with 9 bases between. CDR1 and CDR2 (germline): DFQATT, SNEGSKA (reference sequence). The CDR3 contains 13 residues.

A remark on this clonotype: The junction differs from germline at one of its ends, possibly a read error. V usage is TRBV12-3 or TRBV12-4 and J usage is TRBJ2-3, with D tentatively TRBD2 (6 bases). CDR3 size: 19 residues. The CDR3: CACSFSVIVGTPLTDTQYF. The CDR3 DNA follows: TGTGCCTGCAGTTTTTCAGTCATCGTCGGGACTCCTTTAACAGATACGCAGTATTTT.

This chain connects TRBV2 to TRBJ2-3; 9 bases are a match to TRBD1. Germline V lookup: CDR1 SNHLY, CDR2 FYNNEI. The CDR3 runs to 15 residues. V lost 8 bases and J lost 1; bases outside the gene matches: 7. CDR3 amino acids: CASPLRDRGTDTQYF. CDR3 sequence (DNA): TGTGCCAGCCCTCTCCGGGACAGGGGCACAGATACGCAGTATTTT. Combining the CDR3 with reference TRBV2 and TRBJ2-3 gives the whole variable domain EPEVTQTPSHQVTQMGQEVILRCVPISNHLYFYWYRQILGQKVEFLVSFYNNEISEKSEIFDDQFSVERPDGSNFTLKIRSTKLEDSAMYFCASPLRDRGTDTQYFGPGTRLTVL.

The CDR3 region has the DNA TGCAGTGCTACCCACAGCAATGAGCAGTTCTTC. Protein sequence: CSATHSNEQFF. The V gene is TRBV20-1, the J gene TRBJ2-1; unclear D gene. Germline lookup yields CDR1 DFQATT and CDR2 SNEGSKA (reference sequence). With 4 bases removed from V and 6 bases from J, the gap between germline ends came to 7 bases. The CDR3 length is 11 residues.

This clonotype has a handful of counts. The chain recombines TRBV4-3 with TRBJ1-2, with TRBD1 matching over 7 bases. Losses at the gene ends were 1 base for V and 4 bases for J; bases not matched to a gene: 6. Germline CDR1 reads LGHNA; CDR2 reads YSLEER. The CDR3 length is 15 residues. CDR3 sequence reads: CASSQGWTGGYGYTF. CDR3 coding DNA: TGCGCCAGCAGCCAAGGATGGACAGGCGGCTATGGCTACACCTTC.

This clonotype was seen ten or more times. In DNA, the CDR3 is TGTGCCAGCAGCCAAATAGACAGGGACAACGAGCAGTACTTC. This gives the protein CASSQIDRDNEQYF. This sequence joins TRBV3-1 and TRBJ2-7, with 7 positions matching TRBD1. CDR3 length: 14 amino acids. Germline V CDR1 and CDR2: LGHDT, YNNKEL (reference sequence). After removal of 2 bases from V and 5 bases from J, the junction contained 6 bases not matched to a gene.

The CDR3 nucleotides are TGTGCCAGCAGCTTAGGAAGAACAGGGAACTCACCCCTCCACTTT. Its protein product is CASSLGRTGNSPLHF. The gene calls are TRBV11-2 and TRBJ1-6, with D possibly being TRBD1 (6 bases). CDR3 length: 15 residues. The germline gives CDR1 SGHAT, CDR2 FQNNGV. The V and J ends lost 1 base and 10 bases respectively, with 14 bases between them.

This clonotype showed up just a few times. The chain joins TRBV20-1 to TRBJ1-2, with no clear D. In germline, CDR1 is DFQATT, CDR2 SNEGSKA (reference sequence). The length of the CDR3 is 15 residues. With 3 bases removed from V and 2 bases from J, the gap between germline ends came to 16 bases. This chain's CDR3 is CSARLKKGRNYGYTF. In DNA, the CDR3 is TGCAGTGCTAGGTTAAAAAAAGGGCGAAACTATGGCTACACCTTC.

This clonotype was detected ten times or more. V usage is TRBV11-2 and J usage is TRBJ2-1; tentative D call: TRBD2 (6 bases). Germline assignment: CDR1 SGHAT and CDR2 FQNNGV. V gave up 0 bases and J gave up 14 bases, with 8 bases separating them. This CDR3 has 11 residues. The CDR3 nucleotides read TGTGCCAGCAGCTTAGAAGAGCGGGAGTTCTTC. Amino acids: CASSLEEREFF.

This clonotype has a count of ten or more. J is TRBJ2-7 and V is TRBV3-1, with unresolved D. The germline V and J ends were trimmed by 2 bases and 5 bases, with 7 bases remaining between them. CDR3 length: 12 amino acids. Looked up from germline, CDR1 is LGHDT and CDR2 is YNNKEL (reference sequence). CDR3 DNA: TGTGCCAGCAGCCAACGGTTCCACGAGCAGTACTTC. Amino acids: CASSQRFHEQYF.

In its sample, this clonotype was seen a few times. The chain couples TRBV18 to TRBJ2-1; TRBD1 aligns across 7 bases. V lost 3 bases and J lost 6; bases outside the gene matches: 2. The CDR3 has 13 residues. Germline CDR1 and CDR2: KGHSH and LQKENI. CDR3 sequence: CASSPDRINEQFF. CDR3 nucleotide sequence: TGTGCCAGCTCACCGGACAGGATCAATGAGCAGTTCTTC.

This sequence joins TRBV11-2 and TRBJ1-5; TRBD1 is a possible D gene (6 bases). The CDR3 is made up of 17 amino acids. Germline lookup yields CDR1 SGHAT and CDR2 FQNNGV. V was pared by 5 bases and J by 6 bases, with 23 bases between. CDR3 sequence reads: CASSPGKGSGGGQPQHF. CDR3 nucleotide sequence: TGTGCCAGCAGCCCTGGGAAGGGGTCCGGGGGCGGTCAGCCCCAGCATTTT.

This clonotype was observed many times. The chain recombines TRBV28 with TRBJ2-5; 8 positions agree with TRBD2. This CDR3 contains 14 residues. V lost 2 bases and J lost 4; bases outside the gene matches: 3. CDR1 is MDHEN and CDR2 is SYDVKM in the germline V gene. DNA of the CDR3: TGTGCCAGCAGTTTAAGCGGGAGCTCAGAGACCCAGTACTTC. Amino acid sequence: CASSLSGSSETQYF.

This clonotype was recorded many times. This chain links TRBV11-2 with TRBJ2-7; weak D call: TRBD2 (5 bases). The V gene lost 5 bases and the J gene lost 3 bases, with 11 bases spanning the gap. Germline-derived CDR1 and CDR2 are SGHAT and FQNNGV. This CDR3 has 13 amino acids. The CDR3 nucleotides are TGTGCCAGCAGCCTCCTCCGGGGCTACGAGCAGTACTTC. Translated: CASSLLRGYEQYF.